This TCR beta chain was recorded in a study of T cell changes during pregnancy in multiple sclerosis. Produced via immunoSEQ multiplex PCR; TCRdb's table is partial and in-frame only. Altogether 40,000 or so clones are present, roughly 90% being singletons, with the ten largest covering roughly 4%. This TCR derives from a female donor with multiple sclerosis, enrolled in a pregnancy study. Sequenced here: CD8+ T cells from peripheral blood mononuclear cells, sampled in the first trimester of pregnancy.

CDR3 sequence: CASSLYLGGAENIQYF. The CDR3, as DNA: TGTGCCAGCAGCTTATACTTAGGGGGCGCCGAAAACATTCAGTACTTC. The rearrangement links TRBV7-2 to TRBJ2-4, with 7 bases matching TRBD1. The germline V gene encodes CDR1 SGHTA and CDR2 FQGNSA. The junction had 9 bases not matched to a gene; V was cut back by 2 bases and J by 5 bases. CDR3 size: 16 residues.